Given below is one T cell receptor (beta chain) in context. Germline lookup yields CDR1 MDHEN and CDR2 SYDVKM. V lost 3 bases to trimming and J lost 4 bases, with 13 bases between them. CDR3 length: 15 residues. The data were obtained in a study of cytomegalovirus exposure and HLA in healthy donors. The data were produced by immunoSEQ multiplex PCR, yet TCRdb's version contains in-frame clones alone and is incomplete. This sample yields 200,000 to 250,000 clones, of which about 88% are seen a single time; around 12% belongs to the top ten. Sequenced: PBMCs. The receptor was derived from a man aged 18 to 30 in good health and CMV-seropositive. V gene TRBV28 combines with J gene TRBJ1-5, with unresolved D. The chain's CDR3 is CASSFPRRHNQPQHF. The CDR3 region has the DNA TGTGCCAGCAGTTTCCCCAGACGCCATAATCAGCCCCAGCATTTT. Full variable domain (outside the CDR3, taken from reference TRBV28 and TRBJ1-5): DVKVTQSSRYLVKRTGEKVFLECVQDMDHENMFWYRQDPGLGLRLIYFSYDVKMKEKGDIPEGYSVSREKKERFSLILESASTNQTSMYLCASSFPRRHNQPQHFGDGTRLSIL.